This T cell receptor (beta chain) was recovered during a study of blood T cell repertoires in COVID-19. Study-level background: Specimens from acute and convalescent COVID-19 originated in the United States, Italy and Spain. T cells, B-cell-depleted T cells, or PBMCs supplied cDNA or gDNA.

The ends were cut back, 2 bases at V and 6 bases at J, with 17 bases in the middle. Germline CDR1 and CDR2: SGHDT and YYEEEE. The CDR3 is 16 amino acids. Here immunoSEQ multiplex PCR was the method, and the copy in TCRdb shows in-frame clones only, minus some. Of some 330,000 clones in the sample, 88% were seen once. Source material: peripheral blood. V gene TRBV5-6 combines with J gene TRBJ1-4; D call uncertain. The clonotype was recovered from a woman aged 45-60 years with active or convalescent COVID-19. CDR3: CASSFPRFNRDEKLFF. In nucleotides, the CDR3 is TGTGCCAGCAGCTTCCCCCGTTTCAATCGGGATGAAAAACTGTTTTTT.